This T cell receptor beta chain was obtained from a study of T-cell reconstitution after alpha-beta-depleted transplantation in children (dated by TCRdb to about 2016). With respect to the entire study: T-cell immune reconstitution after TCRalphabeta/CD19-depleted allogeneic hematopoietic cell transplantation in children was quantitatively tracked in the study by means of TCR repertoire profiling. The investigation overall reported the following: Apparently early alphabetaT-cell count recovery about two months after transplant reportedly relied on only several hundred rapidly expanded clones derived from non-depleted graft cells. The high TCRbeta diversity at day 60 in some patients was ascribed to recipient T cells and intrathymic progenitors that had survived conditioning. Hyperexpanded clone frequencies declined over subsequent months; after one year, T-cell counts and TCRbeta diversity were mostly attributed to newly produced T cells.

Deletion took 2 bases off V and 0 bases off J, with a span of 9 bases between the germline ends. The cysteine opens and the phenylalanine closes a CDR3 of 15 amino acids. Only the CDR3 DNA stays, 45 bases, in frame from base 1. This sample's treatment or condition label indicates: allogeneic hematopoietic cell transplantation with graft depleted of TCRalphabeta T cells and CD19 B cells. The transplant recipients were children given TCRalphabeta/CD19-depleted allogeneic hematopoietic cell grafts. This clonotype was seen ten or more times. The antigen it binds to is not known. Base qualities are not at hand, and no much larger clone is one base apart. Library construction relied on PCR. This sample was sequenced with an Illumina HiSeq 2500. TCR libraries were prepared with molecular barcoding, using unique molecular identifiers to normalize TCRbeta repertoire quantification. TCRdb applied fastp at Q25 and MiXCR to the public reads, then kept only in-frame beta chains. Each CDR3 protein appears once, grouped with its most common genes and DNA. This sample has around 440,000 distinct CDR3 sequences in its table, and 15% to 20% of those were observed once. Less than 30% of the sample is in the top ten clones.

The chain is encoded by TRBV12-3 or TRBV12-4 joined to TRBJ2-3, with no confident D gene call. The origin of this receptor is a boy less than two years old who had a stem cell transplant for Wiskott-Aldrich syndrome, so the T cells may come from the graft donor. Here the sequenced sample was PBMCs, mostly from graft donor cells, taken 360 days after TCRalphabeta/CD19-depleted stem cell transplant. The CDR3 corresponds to CASSLTGTSTDTQYF. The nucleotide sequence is TGTGCCAGCAGTTTAACTGGTACTAGCACAGATACGCAGTATTTT.